The clone carrying this T cell receptor (beta chain) appeared a few times. Antigen specificity is unknown. These data originate in a study of T cells in narcolepsy. Assay used: immunoSEQ multiplex PCR; TCRdb lists only in-frame clones, some missing. The sample has around 30,000 clones; about four fifths are singletons. Findings and caveats of the study: Autoreactive HCRT-specific and TRIB2-specific clonotypes were marked in same-patient CSF-versus-blood CD4+ comparisons. In some patient and control memory CD4+ samples, autoreactive clones were absent.

The CDR3 spans 13 residues. The germline V gene encodes CDR1 SGHKS and CDR2 YYEKEE (reference sequence). Trimming took off 1 base at V and 8 bases at J, with 12 bases between the two ends. The sequence was obtained from a human donor in good health. This chain joins TRBV5-5 and TRBJ1-1; no clear D gene. What was sequenced was memory (CD45RA-) CD4+ T cells from blood. The CDR3 DNA is TGTGCCAGCAGCTTGTTTATGCAGTCCGAAGCTTTCTTT. This codes for CASSLFMQSEAFF.